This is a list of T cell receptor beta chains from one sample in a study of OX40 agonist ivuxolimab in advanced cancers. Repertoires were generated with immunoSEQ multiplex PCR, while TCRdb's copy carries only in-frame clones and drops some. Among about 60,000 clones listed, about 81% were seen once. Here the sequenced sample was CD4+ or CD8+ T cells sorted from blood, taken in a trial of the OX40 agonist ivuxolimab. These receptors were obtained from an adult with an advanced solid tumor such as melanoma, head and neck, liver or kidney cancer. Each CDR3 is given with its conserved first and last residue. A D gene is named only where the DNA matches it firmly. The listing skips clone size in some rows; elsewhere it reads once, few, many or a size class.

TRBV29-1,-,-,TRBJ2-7,TGCAGCGGATCATCGAACTACGAGCAGTACTTC,CSGSSNYEQYF
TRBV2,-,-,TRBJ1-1,TGTGCCAGCAGTGAGGTTCCAGGGCCAAGAGATAAGGAAGCTTTCTTT,CASSEVPGPRDKEAFF
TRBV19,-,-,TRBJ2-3,TGTGCCAGTAGTATAGTCGGGCGTCCCACAGATACGCAGTATTTT,CASSIVGRPTDTQYF
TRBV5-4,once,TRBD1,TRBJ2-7,TGTGCCAGCAGCCCCCAACAGGGGGCCTACGAGCAGTACTTC,CASSPQQGAYEQYF
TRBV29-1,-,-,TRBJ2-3,TGCAGCGTTGAGGTCGGGGGTCAGTCGGATACGCAGTATTTT,CSVEVGGQSDTQYF
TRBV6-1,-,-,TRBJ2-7,TGTGCCAGCAGTGATCCTACGGCAGCCCTTTCCTACGAGCAGTACTTC,CASSDPTAALSYEQYF
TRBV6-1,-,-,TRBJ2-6,TGTGCCAGCAGTTTGGGGGTAGGGGCCAACGTCCTGACTTTC,CASSLGVGANVLTF
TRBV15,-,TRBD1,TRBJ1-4,TGTGCCACCAGCAGGAAGGGACAGTCTAATGAAAAACTGTTTTTT,CATSRKGQSNEKLFF
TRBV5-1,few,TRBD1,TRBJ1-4,TGCGCCAGCAGCCTGGGACAGCCTTCAACTAATGAAAAACTGTTTTTT,CASSLGQPSTNEKLFF
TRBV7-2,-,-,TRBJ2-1,TGTGCCAGCAGCTTTGACGCGGGCGCCTACAATGAGCAGTTCTTC,CASSFDAGAYNEQFF
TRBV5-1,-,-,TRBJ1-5,TGCGCCAGCAGCCTTGATAGCAATCAGCCCCAGCATTTT,CASSLDSNQPQHF
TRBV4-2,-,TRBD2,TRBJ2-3,TGTGCCAGCAGCCATTGGCGGGGGGGTTCAGCAGATACGCAGTATTTT,CASSHWRGGSADTQYF
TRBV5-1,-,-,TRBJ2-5,TGCGCCACAGCGAACGGGTTAAGTCAAGAGACCCAGTACTTC,CATANGLSQETQYF
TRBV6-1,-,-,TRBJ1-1,TGTGCCAGCCGTTCGGGGAACACTGAAGCTTTCTTT,CASRSGNTEAFF
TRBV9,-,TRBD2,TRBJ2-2,TGTGCCAGCAGCCCAGAGGGACTAGTGACCGGGGAGCTGTTTTTT,CASSPEGLVTGELFF
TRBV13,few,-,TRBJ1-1,TGTGCCAGCAGGCTGACGGAGGGTAAAGCTTTCTTT,CASRLTEGKAFF
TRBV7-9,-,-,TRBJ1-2,TGTGCCAGCAGCCCCGCGACAGGATTTTATGGCTACACCTTC,CASSPATGFYGYTF
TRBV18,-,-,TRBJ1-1,TGTGCCAGCTCACCAAGGGCCCTGAACACTGAAGCTTTCTTT,CASSPRALNTEAFF
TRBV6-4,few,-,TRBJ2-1,TGTGCCAGCAGTAGGAACCGCCGCCTGAATGAGCAGTTCTTC,CASSRNRRLNEQFF
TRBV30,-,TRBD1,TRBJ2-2,TGTGCCTGGAGCCGGATAGGGGCAGGGGGCTTCGGGGAGCTGTTTTTT,CAWSRIGAGGFGELFF
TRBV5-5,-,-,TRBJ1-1,TGTGCCAGCAGCTTGGACCGGTACGAAGCTTTCTTT,CASSLDRYEAFF
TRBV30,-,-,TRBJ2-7,TGTGCCTGGAGTCCCATCAGAGGGAACTCCTACGAGCAGTACTTC,CAWSPIRGNSYEQYF
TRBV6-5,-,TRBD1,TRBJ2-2,TGTGCCAGCCACCGGACAGGGAGGAACACCGGGGAGCTGTTTTTT,CASHRTGRNTGELFF
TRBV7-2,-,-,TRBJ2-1,TGTGCCAGCAGCTTATCGGGGTCGAGCTCCTACAATGAGCAGTTCTTC,CASSLSGSSSYNEQFF
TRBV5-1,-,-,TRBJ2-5,TGCGCCAGCAGCTCCGGACTGAGGGAGACCCAGTACTTC,CASSSGLRETQYF
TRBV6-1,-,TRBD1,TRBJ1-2,TGTGCCAGCAGCACTACAACAGGGGGCTCCTATGGCTACACCTTC,CASSTTTGGSYGYTF
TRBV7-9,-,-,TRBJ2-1,TGTGCCAGCAGCTTAGATCTAGCAGGGGGGGAGCAGTTCTTC,CASSLDLAGGEQFF